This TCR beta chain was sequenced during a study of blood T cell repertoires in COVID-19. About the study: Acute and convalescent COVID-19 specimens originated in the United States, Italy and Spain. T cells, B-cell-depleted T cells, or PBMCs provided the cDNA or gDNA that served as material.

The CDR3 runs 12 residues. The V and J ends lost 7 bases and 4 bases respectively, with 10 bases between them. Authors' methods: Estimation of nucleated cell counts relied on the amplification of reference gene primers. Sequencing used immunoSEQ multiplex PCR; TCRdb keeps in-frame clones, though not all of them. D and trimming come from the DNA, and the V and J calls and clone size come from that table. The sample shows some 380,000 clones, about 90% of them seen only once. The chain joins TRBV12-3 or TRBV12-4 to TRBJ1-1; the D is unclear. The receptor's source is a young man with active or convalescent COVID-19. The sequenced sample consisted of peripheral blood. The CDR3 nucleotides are TGTGCCAGCACCCTCGGGAGCACTGAAGCTTTCTTT. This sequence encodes CASTLGSTEAFF.